The 32 T cell receptor beta chains in this list originate from one sample, sequenced in a study of cytomegalovirus exposure and HLA in healthy donors. PCR amplification relied on 60 Vbeta primers (plus 13 Jbeta primers). Profiled with immunoSEQ multiplex PCR; TCRdb holds only in-frame clones, not every one. In the table there are under 45,000 clones, almost 70% of which are singletons. Specimen: PBMCs. The receptors here all came from a man aged 25 to 40 in good health and CMV-seronegative.

The sample holds a few counts of this clone. The genes are TRBV10-1 and TRBJ2-1, with D possibly being TRBD1 (5 bases). The germline V gene has CDR1 WNHNN and CDR2 SYGVQD (reference sequence). This CDR3 is built from 14 residues. Trimming pared 2 bases from V and 3 bases from J, leaving 8 bases between. The CDR3 bases are TGCGCCAGCAGTGAGAGGGGCTTCTACAATGAGCAGTTCTTC. Translated: CASSERGFYNEQFF.

The chain has TRBV11-2 and TRBJ2-3; no reliable D call. This CDR3 comprises 15 residues. Trimming pared 2 bases from V and 3 bases from J, leaving 12 bases between. Germline CDR1 is SGHAT and CDR2 is FQNNGV. The CDR3 DNA reads TGTGCCAGCAGCTTACGGGTTCTTTCGACAGATACGCAGTATTTT. Its translation: CASSLRVLSTDTQYF.

V usage is TRBV11-2 and J usage is TRBJ1-5; the D gene is possibly TRBD1 (5 bases). This CDR3 has 15 residues. V was clipped by 1 base and J by 0 bases, with 7 bases between them. The germline gives CDR1 SGHAT, CDR2 FQNNGV. The CDR3 reads CASSLGTNSNQPQHF. For the CDR3, the DNA is TGTGCCAGCAGCTTAGGGACAAATAGCAATCAGCCCCAGCATTTT. The full variable domain, with the rest looked up from reference TRBV11-2 and TRBJ1-5, is EAGVAQSPRYKIIEKRQSVAFWCNPISGHATLYWYQQILGQGPKLLIQFQNNGVVDDSQLPKDRFSAERLKGVDSTLKIQPAKLEDSAVYLCASSLGTNSNQPQHFGDGTRLSIL.

The chain employs TRBV6-1 and TRBJ2-5; D is perhaps TRBD1 (6 bases). The germline V gene has CDR1 MNHNS and CDR2 SASEGT. The CDR3 has 14 residues. Trimming left V 9 bases short and J 4 bases short, with 18 bases between. CDR3 sequence reads: CASTREGVGETQYF. The CDR3, as DNA: TGTGCCAGTACGAGAGAGGGGGTTGGAGAGACCCAGTACTTC.

The V and J genes are TRBV14 and TRBJ2-2; D may be TRBD2 (6 bases). The ends were cut back, 4 bases at V and 4 bases at J, with 16 bases in the middle. Germline CDR1 is SGHDN and CDR2 is FVKESK. CDR3 length equals 16 residues. CDR3 region: CASSPLGGLSTGELFF. CDR3 in DNA: TGTGCCAGCAGCCCCCTCGGGGGATTAAGCACCGGGGAGCTGTTTTTT.

The V gene is TRBV4-2, the J gene TRBJ1-5; 7 nucleotides match TRBD1. In germline, CDR1 is LGHNA, CDR2 YNFKEQ. The CDR3 extends over 17 amino acids. V was pared by 3 bases and J by 0 bases, with 8 bases of the junction left unmatched. The CDR3 sequence: CASSQPTGLDSNQPQHF. The CDR3 DNA reads as TGTGCCAGCAGCCAGCCGACAGGGCTTGATAGCAATCAGCCCCAGCATTTT.

The rearrangement joins TRBV25-1 to TRBJ2-7; 9 bases align to TRBD1. Germline V gives CDR1 MGHDK, CDR2 SYGVNS. V trimming: 2 bases; J trimming: 1 base; junction bases outside the gene matches: 0. The CDR3 has 14 amino acids. The CDR3 DNA sequence: TGTGCCAGCAGTGAAGGGACAGGGTCCTACGAGCAGTACTTC. Its translation is CASSEGTGSYEQYF.

To note about this clone: One end of the junction is discordant with germline, which a read error may explain. The rearrangement joins TRBV2 to TRBJ2-1; TRBD2 matches at 7 bases. Germline V CDR1 and CDR2: SNHLY, FYNNEI. The CDR3 consists of 12 residues. The CDR3 DNA reads TGTGCCAGCAGCTACAGCGGGGCCGGTCCCATCTTC. It encodes CASSYSGAGPIF.

The chain carries TRBV6-5 and TRBJ2-7; 7 bases fit TRBD2. In germline, CDR1 is MNHEY, CDR2 SVGAGI. This CDR3 is 15 amino acids long. The V gene end was trimmed by 5 bases and the J gene end by 2 bases; junction bases not matched to a gene: 9. The CDR3 sequence is CASSPGEGPTYEQYF. CDR3 sequence (DNA): TGTGCCAGCAGTCCGGGGGAGGGGCCGACCTACGAGCAGTACTTC.

The chain combines TRBV1 with TRBJ2-7; the D call of TRBD2 is as the table states it, not checked on the DNA. TRBV1 is marked as a pseudogene. This CDR3 is 12 amino acids long. CDR3: CTSSQDSDEQYF. Here the CDR3 DNA reads TGCACCAGCAGCCAAGATTCTGACGAGCAGTACTTC.

This clone came up a few times. The chain links TRBV28 to TRBJ1-1, with TRBD1 matching 9 bases. Losses at the gene ends were 5 bases for V and 1 base for J; bases not matched to a gene: 5. The germline V gene encodes CDR1 MDHEN and CDR2 SYDVKM. The CDR3 has 15 amino acids. The DNA of the CDR3 is TGTGCCAGCAGTACACCGGGACAGGGGAACACTGAAGCTTTCTTT. Protein sequence: CASSTPGQGNTEAFF.

The CDR3 is CSVEREKGLSYEQYF. The CDR3 DNA is TGCAGCGTTGAAAGGGAGAAGGGATTATCCTACGAGCAGTACTTC. The chain links TRBV29-1 to TRBJ2-7; D might be TRBD2 (5 bases). Germline V gives CDR1 SQVTM, CDR2 ANQGSEA. There are 15 residues in the CDR3. The ends were cut back, 2 bases at V and 1 base at J, with 15 bases in the middle.

The gene calls are TRBV15 and TRBJ2-3; D remains unclear. V lost 2 bases and J 2 bases, leaving 11 bases between the germline ends. The V gene's germline CDR1 is LNHNV and CDR2 YYDKDF (reference sequence). This CDR3 comprises 15 residues. The CDR3 sequence is CATSRQTRYTDTQYF. CDR3 nucleotide sequence: TGTGCCACCAGCAGACAAACCCGCTACACAGATACGCAGTATTTT.

The gene calls are TRBV18 and TRBJ1-5; 8 bases match TRBD1. The trim removed 6 bases at V and 0 bases at J, leaving 4 bases unmatched. The CDR3 covers 15 residues. CDR1 and CDR2 from the germline V gene are KGHSH and LQKENI. In DNA, the CDR3 is TGTGCCAGCTCTCAACAGGGGGATAGCAATCAGCCCCAGCATTTT. Translation gives CASSQQGDSNQPQHF.

The V and J genes are TRBV6-5 and TRBJ1-2; a possible D gene is TRBD1 (6 bases). Trimming took 5 bases from V and 1 from J, leaving 8 bases between them. CDR1 and CDR2 (germline): MNHEY, SVGAGI. There are 13 residues in the CDR3. In nucleotides, the CDR3 is TGTGCCAGCAGTCCGGACAGTAACTATGGCTACACCTTC. Translated: CASSPDSNYGYTF.

CDR3 residues: CASSLAYIGGEQYF. Written as DNA, the CDR3 is TGTGCCAGCAGCTTAGCCTATATAGGGGGAGAGCAGTACTTC. The rearrangement uses TRBV7-9 and TRBJ2-7, with D possibly TRBD1 on 6 matching bases. This CDR3 has 14 residues. CDR1 is SEHNR and CDR2 is FQNEAQ in the germline V gene (reference sequence). The V and J ends lost 0 bases and 7 bases respectively, with 13 bases between them.

The rearrangement links TRBV10-3 to TRBJ2-5; 8 bases agree with TRBD1. The CDR3 consists of 13 residues. J was trimmed by 5 bases and V by 5 bases; bases with no gene match: 4. Germline assignment: CDR1 ENHRY and CDR2 SYGVKD. The CDR3 DNA is TGTGCCATCAGTCTGGACAGGGAGGAGACCCAGTACTTC. Its protein is CAISLDREETQYF.

This chain uses TRBV2 with TRBJ2-4, with D perhaps matching TRBD1 (6 bases). Trimming pared 5 bases from V and 6 bases from J, leaving 14 bases between. This CDR3 has 14 amino acids. Germline-derived CDR1 and CDR2 are SNHLY and FYNNEI. This chain's CDR3 is CASSQPQGGNIQYF. The CDR3 region has the DNA TGTGCCAGCAGTCAACCCCAAGGGGGAAACATTCAGTACTTC.

The V call is TRBV5-1, the J call TRBJ1-1; the match to TRBD1 covers 7 bases. From germline, CDR1 is SGHRS and CDR2 YFSETQ. The CDR3 length is 14 residues. Germline trimming cut 4 bases from V and 0 bases from J; bases unmatched to any gene: 3. CDR3 DNA: TGCGCCAGCAGCCGGGGACAGTTGAACACTGAAGCTTTCTTT. Its translation: CASSRGQLNTEAFF.

The chain employs TRBV7-2 and TRBJ2-1, with 9 bases that match TRBD2. Germline trimming cut 1 base from V and 12 bases from J; bases unmatched to any gene: 10. CDR3 size: 15 residues. From germline, CDR1 is SGHTA and CDR2 FQGNSA. DNA for the CDR3: TGTGCCAGCAGCTTAGTGCCTAGCGGGGAGGCTGCGCAGTTCTTC. It codes for CASSLVPSGEAAQFF.

The V call is TRBV15, the J call TRBJ2-7, with 9 positions matching TRBD1. The junction had 5 bases not matched to a gene; V was cut back by 3 bases and J by 5 bases. The germline V gene has CDR1 LNHNV and CDR2 YYDKDF (reference sequence). There are 14 residues in the CDR3. CDR3 nucleotide sequence: TGTGCCACCAGCAGGGGACAGGGATTCCACGAGCAGTACTTC. Residues: CATSRGQGFHEQYF. Variable domain in full (rest from reference TRBV15 and TRBJ2-7): DAMVIQNPRYQVTQFGKPVTLSCSQTLNHNVMYWYQQKSSQAPKLLFHYYDKDFNNEADTPDNFQSRRPNTSFCFLDIRSPGLGDTAMYLCATSRGQGFHEQYFGPGTRLTVT.

The gene calls are TRBV27 and TRBJ2-3, with no clear D. CDR1 is MNHEY and CDR2 is SMNVEV in the germline V gene (reference sequence). Trimming removed 4 bases from V and 3 bases from J, with 5 bases in between. This CDR3 has 12 amino acids. CDR3 DNA sequence: TGTGCCAGCAGTTCAGCGACAGATACGCAGTATTTT. Amino acid sequence: CASSSATDTQYF.

This chain uses TRBV7-2 with TRBJ1-4, with D unclear. The CDR3 runs 13 residues. Germline CDR1 reads SGHTA; CDR2 reads FQGNSA. V was shortened by 1 base and J by 5 bases, with 5 bases between the two germline ends. Written as DNA, the CDR3 is TGTGCCAGCAGCTTAGGCAGGAATGAAAAACTGTTTTTT. Translation gives CASSLGRNEKLFF.

This sequence joins TRBV5-1 and TRBJ1-1; 7 bases align to TRBD1. The trim removed 2 bases at V and 4 bases at J, leaving 2 bases unmatched. This CDR3 has 13 amino acids. Looked up from germline, CDR1 is SGHRS and CDR2 is YFSETQ. CDR3 sequence reads: CASSLGGTTEAFF. CDR3 DNA sequence: TGCGCCAGCAGCTTAGGGGGCACCACTGAAGCTTTCTTT.

The rearrangement links TRBV6-4 to TRBJ2-1; TRBD2 aligns across 8 bases. The ends lost 5 bases at V and 7 bases at J; junction bases unmatched: 10. Germline V gene data show CDR1 as MRHNA and CDR2 as SNTAGT. The length of the CDR3 is 15 residues. The chain's CDR3 is CASSPTAGEVNEQFF. The CDR3 DNA reads as TGTGCCAGCAGTCCCACAGCGGGAGAGGTTAATGAGCAGTTCTTC.

The rearrangement joins TRBV6-4 to TRBJ2-1; unclear D gene. V dropped 0 bases and J dropped 9 bases, with 12 bases sitting between them. Germline lookup yields CDR1 MRHNA and CDR2 SNTAGT. The CDR3 contains 14 residues. The CDR3 nucleotides read TGTGCCAGCAGTGACTCATACAGAAACGGTGAGCAGTTCTTC. Protein: CASSDSYRNGEQFF.

The chain carries TRBV28 and TRBJ2-7; no clear D gene. The V end lost 5 bases, the J end lost 4 bases, and 9 bases lay between the germline ends. Per germline, CDR1 MDHEN and CDR2 SYDVKM. This CDR3 region has 12 residues. In DNA, the CDR3 is TGTGCCAGCAGTATCCAGTGGTACGAGCAGTACTTC. Its protein product is CASSIQWYEQYF.

The gene calls are TRBV11-2 and TRBJ2-7; possibly TRBD2 for D (5 bases). The CDR3 contains 14 residues. Between the trimmed V and J ends, which lost 5 bases and 7 bases, there was a span of 18 bases. The germline CDR1 and CDR2 sequences are SGHAT and FQNNGV. The CDR3 region has the DNA TGTGCCAGCAGCCCCTTGGACGGACGCGGGGAGCAGTACTTC. It encodes CASSPLDGRGEQYF.

The chain joins TRBV15 to TRBJ2-1; 10 nucleotides line up with TRBD1. CDR1 is LNHNV, CDR2 YYDKDF, per germline (reference sequence). The V gene end was trimmed by 3 bases and the J gene end by 10 bases; junction bases not matched to a gene: 9. The CDR3 sequence is 15 residues long. Here the CDR3 DNA reads TGTGCCACCAGCAGGGGGGACAGGGGTGCAGAGGAGCAGTTCTTC. Protein product: CATSRGDRGAEEQFF.

The CDR3 DNA sequence: TGTGCCAGCAGCTCGGACAGGGAAGGTTCACCCCTCCACTTT. Protein sequence: CASSSDREGSPLHF. The chain recombines TRBV7-9 with TRBJ1-6; TRBD1 agrees at 8 bases. V lost 4 bases and J lost 9; bases outside the gene matches: 5. The CDR3 length is 14 residues. Per germline, CDR1 SEHNR and CDR2 FQNEAQ (reference sequence).

This chain uses TRBV12-5 with TRBJ2-7, with 13 bases lining up with TRBD2. V shed 1 base, J shed 5 bases, and the junction held 5 bases outside the gene matches. The CDR3 runs 16 residues. Germline CDR1 is LGHNT and CDR2 is FRNRAP. CDR3 sequence reads: CASGLGTSGSMDEQYF. Here the CDR3 DNA reads TGTGCTAGTGGTTTGGGGACTAGCGGGAGTATGGACGAGCAGTACTTC.

V usage is TRBV10-2 and J usage is TRBJ1-5; no clear D gene. The V end lost 3 bases, the J end lost 2 bases, and 11 bases lay between the germline ends. This CDR3 region has 15 residues. The germline CDR1 and CDR2 sequences are WSHSY and SAAADI. CDR3 DNA sequence: TGCGCCAGCAGTGAAGAGGCGCTGGGCAATCAGCCCCAGCATTTT. Translation gives CASSEEALGNQPQHF.